The 10 T cell receptor beta chains in this list originate from one sample, sequenced in a study of T cell repertoires in cytomegalovirus infection. MiXCR, applied by TCRdb to the reads, yields one record per CDR3 protein. The profile shows about 500,000 distinct CDR3 sequences, around a third of them singletons. These TCRs' antigens remain unknown. Sequencing was performed on cultured PBMCs, taken from culture after CMV antigen stimulation. The receptor source for this set is a human donor in good health (CMV status not recorded). Some clones in this sample may be carry-over from other donors' samples.

V gene TRBV6-2 or TRBV6-3 combines with J gene TRBJ2-7; D is ambiguous. V was pared by 6 bases and J by 4 bases, with 13 bases between. The CDR3 extends over 13 amino acids. CDR1 is MNHEY and CDR2 is SVGEGT in the germline V gene. CDR3: CASRTEVLYEQYF. CDR3 bases: TGTGCCAGCAGGACCGAGGTCCTTTACGAGCAGTACTTC.

The chain carries TRBV5-1 and TRBJ2-7; the D is unclear. CDR1 and CDR2 (germline): SGHRS, YFSETQ. Trimming left V 0 bases short and J 9 bases short, with 13 bases between. The CDR3 is made up of 13 amino acids. The CDR3: CASSLGAGGAQYV. For the CDR3, the DNA is TGCGCCAGCAGCTTGGGTGCAGGTGGCGCGCAGTACGTC.

V is TRBV5-1 and J is TRBJ2-1; D is undetermined. The CDR3 extends over 14 amino acids. V was shortened by 0 bases and J by 7 bases, with 11 bases between the two germline ends. From germline, CDR1 is SGHRS and CDR2 YFSETQ. The chain's CDR3 is CASSLEGRKNEQFF. In DNA form, the CDR3 reads TGCGCCAGCAGCTTGGAAGGGCGTAAAAATGAGCAGTTCTTC.

This clonotype was recorded a few times. This chain joins TRBV10-3 and TRBJ2-3, with 9 nucleotides matching TRBD2. CDR3 size: 15 residues. CDR1 and CDR2 from the germline V gene are ENHRY and SYGVKD. V shed 6 bases, J shed 4 bases, and the junction held 8 bases outside the gene matches. The chain's CDR3 is CAIRSSGSSSDTQYF. The CDR3 DNA reads TGTGCCATCAGGAGTAGCGGGAGCAGCTCAGATACGCAGTATTTT.

This clonotype was seen more than once but under ten times. This chain uses TRBV7-2 with TRBJ2-1, with 9 bases matching TRBD2. Germline loops: CDR1 SGHTA, CDR2 FQGNSA. This CDR3 is built from 15 residues. With V trimmed by 7 bases and J by 9 bases, 13 bases remained unmatched. The CDR3 region has the DNA TGTGCCAGCACCCCATCCGCTAGCGGGATAGCTGAGCAGTTCTTC. It is translated as CASTPSASGIAEQFF.

This chain joins TRBV30 and TRBJ1-2; D might be TRBD1 (6 bases). The CDR3 sequence is 11 residues long. In germline, CDR1 is GTSNPN, CDR2 SVGIG (reference sequence). This chain's CDR3 is CAFNRDYGYTF. The CDR3 bases are TGTGCTTTTAACAGGGACTATGGCTACACCTTC.

The chain is built from TRBV19 and TRBJ1-1, with D perhaps TRBD1 (5 bases). V was cut by 1 base and J by 4 bases, with 10 bases left in between. CDR3 length: 14 amino acids. Per the germline V gene, CDR1 is LNHDA and CDR2 is SQIVND (reference sequence). For the CDR3, the DNA is TGTGCCAGTAGTATAGCTGGGGCGGGCACTGAAGCTTTCTTT. Residues: CASSIAGAGTEAFF.

This chain connects TRBV2 to TRBJ1-4; D is unresolved. The CDR3 contains 11 residues. The ends were cut back, 4 bases at V and 13 bases at J, with 10 bases in the middle. Germline assignment: CDR1 SNHLY and CDR2 FYNNEI. CDR3 residues: CASSGPPGLFF. CDR3 DNA sequence: TGTGCCAGCAGTGGACCCCCCGGACTGTTTTTT.

The chain carries TRBV19 and TRBJ2-1, with TRBD2 identical over 8 bases. CDR1 LNHDA and CDR2 SQIVND come from the germline V gene (reference sequence). This CDR3 region has 17 residues. The junction had 14 bases not matched to a gene; V was cut back by 0 bases and J by 10 bases. This chain's CDR3 is CASSIDLRTSTPREQFF. The CDR3 DNA is TGTGCCAGTAGTATAGATCTCAGGACTAGCACTCCCCGGGAGCAGTTCTTC.

The chain has TRBV27 and TRBJ1-5; the D is unclear. Germline values: CDR1 MNHEY, CDR2 SMNVEV (reference sequence). The CDR3 runs to 14 residues. Trimming cost V 3 bases and J 7 bases, with 13 bases left between them. CDR3 nucleotides: TGTGCCAGCAGTTTTAGGGAAGGGAGCCAGCCCCAGCATTTT. It codes for CASSFREGSQPQHF.